What follows is one T cell receptor (beta chain) and its context. In this sample, this clone turned up a few times. Its antigen is still unknown. No base qualities exist here, and no much larger clone lies one base off it. TCRbeta CDR3 regions were amplified from genomic DNA by means of the immunoSEQ Assay, a bias-controlled multiplex PCR. Turning to the authors' computational methods: The number of nucleated cells in each sample was estimated from the amplification of reference gene primers within the assay. To quantify the absolute abundance of each unique TCRbeta CDR3 rearrangement, sequence reads were collapsed and filtered. Productive Simpson clonality was computed per sample as the square root of Simpson's diversity index over productive rearrangements. This immuneACCESS table, as held by TCRdb, lists in-frame sequences with V and J called but not all clones. Of the missing ones, under half trace to an unresolved V gene in checked studies; the others have no known cause. V and J calls and clone size are as listed in that table; D and trimming were resolved from the DNA. The sample has more than 60,000 clones on record, nearly 90% of them singletons. The ten largest make up 5% to 6% of the sample.

Each collaborating institution followed its own protocols to collect whole blood in K2EDTA tubes. For TCRbeta analysis, collaborators shipped samples in one of three forms: frozen whole blood, isolated PBMCs, or DNA extracted from either of those sample types. This sample stems from a study of blood T cell repertoires in COVID-19 (dated by TCRdb to between 2020 and 2021). Background for the entire study: The collaborator samples originated in the United States, Italy and Spain and spanned the acute and convalescent phases of COVID-19. Deeply sampled blood TCRbeta repertoires from subjects exposed to, actively infected with, or recovered from COVID-19 were included in the dataset. Sample metadata almost always included a de-identified subject ID, COVID-19 status, age in years and sex. The samples were drawn from the first 160 participants of the ongoing ImmuneRACE study and from 1,254 subjects provided by 6 global collaborators. The material from the prospective study consisted of cDNA or gDNA derived from T cells, B-cell-depleted T cells, or PBMCs. The repertoires were made available in a free public database intended to serve as a resource for research on the immune response to SARS-CoV-2. Where available, HLA class I and class II types were taken from metadata supplied by the sample provider and were not determined by assay-based typing.

The CDR1 and CDR2 encoded by the germline V gene (reference sequence) are SGHKS and YYEKEE. V is reduced by 1 base and J by 6 bases, leaving a spacing of 20 bases between them. There are 17 amino acids in the CDR3, from cysteine to phenylalanine inclusive. The sequence is cut down to CDR3 DNA, 51 bases in frame from base 1. Beyond this particular receptor, the publication reports: The amount of clinical and demographic metadata varied by source and participant and was provided uncurated.

This clonotype was obtained from a man aged 50 to 59 with acute or convalescent COVID-19. Rearrangement joined TRBV5-5 to TRBJ1-5; too little of a D gene remains to name it. The material sequenced was peripheral blood. This receptor carries the CDR3 CASSLTGDGVTTQPQHF. The DNA sequence follows: TGTGCCAGCAGCTTGACCGGGGATGGGGTTACTACTCAGCCCCAGCATTTT. The CDR3 plus the reference TRBV5-5 and TRBJ1-5 genes for the other parts give the full variable domain: DAGVTQSPTHLIKTRGQQVTLRCSPISGHKSVSWYQQVLGQGPQFIFQYYEKEERGRGNFPDRFSARQFPNYSSELNVNALLLGDSALYLCASSLTGDGVTTQPQHFGDGTRLSIL.